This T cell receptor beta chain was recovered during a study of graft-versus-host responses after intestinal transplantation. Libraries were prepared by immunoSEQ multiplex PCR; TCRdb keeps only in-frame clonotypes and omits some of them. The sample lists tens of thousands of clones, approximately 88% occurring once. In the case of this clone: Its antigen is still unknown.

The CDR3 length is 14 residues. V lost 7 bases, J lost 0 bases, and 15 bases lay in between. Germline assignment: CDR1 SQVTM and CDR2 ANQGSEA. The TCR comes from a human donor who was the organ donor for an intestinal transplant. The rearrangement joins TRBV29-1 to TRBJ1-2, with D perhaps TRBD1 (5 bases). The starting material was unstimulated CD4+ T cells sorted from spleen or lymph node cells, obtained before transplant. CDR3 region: CSALSTATNYGYTF. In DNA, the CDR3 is TGCAGCGCGCTCTCGACAGCAACTAACTATGGCTACACCTTC.